The 31 T cell receptor beta chains below were found in one sample sequenced in a study of shared clonotypes between healthy human individuals. Libraries were prepared by immunoSEQ multiplex PCR; TCRdb keeps only in-frame clonotypes and omits some of them. The sample holds roughly 640,000 clones, approximately 79% seen once. Input material: memory CD4+ T cells sorted from blood. The subset was: CD45RA-negative fraction. These receptors came from a woman aged 25 to 39 in good health.

This clone was detected a few times. The V gene is TRBV19, the J gene TRBJ2-1, with TRBD2 matching 11 bases. Germline trimming cut 5 bases from V and 5 bases from J; bases unmatched to any gene: 2. The CDR3 is 14 residues long. Per germline, CDR1 LNHDA and CDR2 SQIVND (reference sequence). CDR3 sequence reads: CASSDSGRDNEQFF. CDR3 in DNA: TGTGCCAGTAGTGATAGCGGGAGGGACAATGAGCAGTTCTTC.

CDR3 protein: CASRLSGTGGEQYF. The DNA of the CDR3 is TGCGCCAGCAGACTCTCTGGGACAGGGGGCGAGCAGTACTTC. V is TRBV5-1 and J is TRBJ2-7, with 11 positions matching TRBD1. This CDR3 contains 14 residues. CDR1 is SGHRS, CDR2 YFSETQ, per germline. The trim removed 5 bases at V and 6 bases at J, leaving 7 bases unmatched.

This clone was picked up many times. The chain recombines TRBV30 with TRBJ2-4; D gene uncertain. The CDR3 spans 15 residues. Trimming took off 4 bases at V and 0 bases at J, with 13 bases between the two ends. Germline V gives CDR1 GTSNPN, CDR2 SVGIG (reference sequence). The DNA for the CDR3 is TGTGCCTGGATGAAGGAAGAACTAGCCAAAAACATTCAGTACTTC. This gives the protein CAWMKEELAKNIQYF.

In this sample, this clone turned up a few times. This CDR3 is also generated by other DNA sequences in the sample. V gene TRBV5-1 combines with J gene TRBJ1-5; 11 bases line up with TRBD1. The J segment lost 7 bases and the V segment lost 5 bases, leaving 5 bases of the junction unmatched. The germline V gene encodes CDR1 SGHRS and CDR2 YFSETQ. The CDR3 has 14 amino acids. The CDR3 DNA follows: TGCGCCAGCAGTCTTGGGACAGGGGGACAGCCCCAGCATTTT. It translates to CASSLGTGGQPQHF.

Worth noting for this clone: It is unclear where the CDR3 begins or ends on the DNA, so no DNA is shown, and the CDR3 is as TCRdb lists it. The rearrangement links TRBV21-1 to TRBJ1-3; the D call TRBD1 from the table was never checked on the DNA. TRBV21-1 is assigned pseudogene status. The CDR3 contains 17 residues when both ends are counted. The CDR3 loop is CASSTTTAFGSGNTIYF.

The V call is TRBV11-3, the J call TRBJ2-7; D is unresolved. CDR1 is SGHNT and CDR2 is YENEEA in the germline V gene. The length of the CDR3 is 12 residues. V was trimmed by 0 bases and J by 6 bases, leaving 6 bases between them. The CDR3 bases are TGTGCCAGCAGCTTAGATCCCCTCGAGCAGTACTTC. It translates to CASSLDPLEQYF.

In DNA, the CDR3 is TGTGCCAGCAGCTTAGATGCGCTAGCGGGAGTTAAGCAGTTCTTC. Translating gives CASSLDALAGVKQFF. V gene TRBV7-2 combines with J gene TRBJ2-1, with 10 positions matching TRBD2. The CDR3 is made up of 15 amino acids. The trim removed 1 base at V and 11 bases at J, leaving 8 bases unmatched. CDR1 is SGHTA, CDR2 FQGNSA, per germline.

The V and J genes are TRBV5-6 and TRBJ2-5, with 8 bases lining up with TRBD2. The germline gives CDR1 SGHDT, CDR2 YYEEEE. This CDR3 spans 14 amino acids. Losses at the gene ends were 4 bases for V and 5 bases for J; bases not matched to a gene: 7. The CDR3 sequence: CASSLGLVVETQYF. The CDR3 bases are TGTGCCAGCAGCCTGGGACTAGTGGTGGAGACCCAGTACTTC. Based on the CDR3 plus reference TRBV5-6 and TRBJ2-5, the full variable domain is DAGVTQSPTHLIKTRGQQVTLRCSPKSGHDTVSWYQQALGQGPQFIFQYYEEEERQRGNFPDRFSGHQFPNYSSELNVNALLLGDSALYLCASSLGLVVETQYFGPGTRLLVL.

The CDR3 loop is CASTRAGTDTQYF. In DNA form, the CDR3 reads TGTGCCAGCACTCGCGCCGGAACAGATACGCAGTATTTT. The rearrangement joins TRBV27 to TRBJ2-3, with unresolved D. V lost 7 bases, J lost 3 bases, and 11 bases lay in between. The germline CDR1 and CDR2 sequences are MNHEY and SMNVEV (reference sequence). There are 13 residues in the CDR3.

The gene calls are TRBV6-1 and TRBJ2-1; D is unclear. The CDR3 spans 14 residues. Germline-derived CDR1 and CDR2 are MNHNS and SASEGT. Trimming removed 2 bases from V and 0 bases from J, with 5 bases in between. CDR3 sequence: CASSEIRSYNEQFF. CDR3 nucleotide sequence: TGTGCCAGCAGTGAAATTCGCTCCTACAATGAGCAGTTCTTC.

Many counts were recorded for this clone. The V and J genes are TRBV5-1 and TRBJ2-1; D is perhaps TRBD2 (5 bases). This CDR3 contains 15 residues. The germline V gene has CDR1 SGHRS and CDR2 YFSETQ. The V and J ends lost 4 bases and 3 bases respectively, with 14 bases between them. CDR3 protein: CASSRIPGNYNEQFF. As DNA, the CDR3 is TGCGCCAGCAGCCGGATCCCGGGGAACTACAATGAGCAGTTCTTC. The whole variable domain, filled in from reference TRBV5-1 and TRBJ2-1, reads KAGVTQTPRYLIKTRGQQVTLSCSPISGHRSVSWYQQTPGQGLQFLFEYFSETQRNKGNFPGRFSGRQFSNSRSEMNVSTLELGDSALYLCASSRIPGNYNEQFFGPGTRLTVL.

The chain links TRBV5-5 to TRBJ1-5, with 8 positions matching TRBD1. In germline, CDR1 is SGHKS, CDR2 YYEKEE (reference sequence). The CDR3 has 15 amino acids. V lost 2 bases, J lost 4 bases, and 5 bases stayed unmatched. DNA of the CDR3: TGTGCCAGCAGCTTCCTGGACAGGGTAAATCAGCCCCAGCATTTT. Residues: CASSFLDRVNQPQHF.

The chain couples TRBV30 to TRBJ2-7, with a tentative D call TRBD2 (5 bases). The germline V and J ends were trimmed by 0 bases and 1 base, with 13 bases remaining between them. CDR3 length: 15 amino acids. Germline V lookup: CDR1 GTSNPN, CDR2 SVGIG (reference sequence). This CDR3 is CAWSVLEGTSYEQYF. CDR3 DNA: TGTGCCTGGAGTGTACTTGAGGGTACATCCTACGAGCAGTACTTC.

The chain carries TRBV5-4 and TRBJ2-5; D possibly corresponds to TRBD1 (6 bases). This CDR3 has 14 residues. Between the trimmed V and J ends, which lost 4 bases and 2 bases, there was a span of 12 bases. The germline V gene has CDR1 SGHNT and CDR2 YYREEE (reference sequence). Here the CDR3 DNA reads TGTGCCAGCAGCCGGACAGTCGGGCAAGAGACCCAGTACTTC. This translates into CASSRTVGQETQYF. The variable domain in full, with the rest retrieved from reference TRBV5-4 and TRBJ2-5, is ETGVTQSPTHLIKTRGQQVTLRCSSQSGHNTVSWYQQALGQGPQFIFQYYREEENGRGNFPPRFSGLQFPNYSSELNVNALELDDSALYLCASSRTVGQETQYFGPGTRLLVL.

The V call is TRBV14, the J call TRBJ2-5; no clear D gene. The germline V gene encodes CDR1 SGHDN and CDR2 FVKESK. This CDR3 is 14 amino acids long. Trimming left V 4 bases short and J 2 bases short, with 11 bases between. Here the CDR3 DNA reads TGTGCCAGCAGCCTTGAACCGGCACAAGAGACCCAGTACTTC. As protein: CASSLEPAQETQYF.

The CDR3 DNA is TGTGCCAGTAGTTACCCACAGGTTAACACCGGGGAGCTGTTTTTT. This gives the protein CASSYPQVNTGELFF. The rearrangement links TRBV19 to TRBJ2-2, with D perhaps matching TRBD1 (5 bases). V was cut by 5 bases and J by 2 bases, with 12 bases left in between. The germline gives CDR1 LNHDA, CDR2 SQIVND (reference sequence). The CDR3 length is 15 residues.

The chain links TRBV5-4 to TRBJ1-3; TRBD1 is a possible D gene (5 bases). There are 16 residues in the CDR3. With 4 bases removed from V and 4 bases from J, the gap between germline ends came to 18 bases. Germline V lookup: CDR1 SGHNT, CDR2 YYREEE (reference sequence). CDR3 bases: TGTGCCAGCAGCATGGGGGGACTATCGTCGGGAAACACCATATATTTT. Its translation: CASSMGGLSSGNTIYF.

V is TRBV2 and J is TRBJ2-3; 9 nucleotides match TRBD2. J gave up 0 bases and V 6 bases, and 4 bases lay outside the gene matches. The CDR3 runs to 15 residues. Germline V gene sequence: CDR1 SNHLY, CDR2 FYNNEI. This CDR3 reads CASRVTSGSTDTQYF. The CDR3 region has the DNA TGTGCCAGCAGGGTGACTAGCGGAAGCACAGATACGCAGTATTTT.

The CDR3 coding sequence is TGTGCCAGCAGGGTAGGGACTAGCAGTTACGAGCAGTACTTC. Translated, it gives CASRVGTSSYEQYF. V usage is TRBV28 and J usage is TRBJ2-7, with 9 bases aligning to TRBD2. J was trimmed by 4 bases and V by 6 bases; bases with no gene match: 7. Looked up from germline, CDR1 is MDHEN and CDR2 is SYDVKM. CDR3 length: 14 amino acids.

V is TRBV7-8 and J is TRBJ1-3; D remains unclear. This CDR3 contains 15 residues. Germline assignment: CDR1 SGHVS and CDR2 FQNEAQ. The V gene lost 5 bases and the J gene lost 2 bases, with 13 bases spanning the gap. This CDR3 reads CASSQTHGAGNTIYF. The CDR3 DNA sequence: TGTGCCAGCAGCCAGACCCACGGAGCTGGAAACACCATATATTTT.

The V and J genes are TRBV4-1 and TRBJ2-2, with a tentative D call TRBD2 (5 bases). This CDR3 is built from 13 residues. Germline CDR1 reads MGHRA; CDR2 reads YSYEKL. Trimming took 8 bases from V and 4 from J, leaving 11 bases between them. CDR3 protein: CASPERLTGELFF. CDR3 DNA sequence: TGCGCCAGCCCCGAGCGGCTCACCGGGGAGCTGTTTTTT.

This chain links TRBV7-8 with TRBJ2-7; perhaps D is TRBD1 or TRBD2 (7 bases each). The CDR3 is 16 residues long. Germline V lookup: CDR1 SGHVS, CDR2 FQNEAQ. V was clipped by 4 bases and J by 6 bases, with 22 bases between them. CDR3 DNA: TGTGCCAGCAGCTCCTTAGGGGGGGAGGGGGCCGGCGAGCAGTACTTC. Translating it yields CASSSLGGEGAGEQYF.

The J gene is TRBJ1-2, the V gene TRBV5-1; D is possibly TRBD1 (5 bases). The CDR3 runs to 16 residues. Looked up from germline, CDR1 is SGHRS and CDR2 is YFSETQ. Trimming pared 4 bases from V and 4 bases from J, leaving 20 bases between. The CDR3 DNA is TGCGCCAGCAGCCCACACACAGGACCGTTAGGCTATGGCTACACCTTC. Amino acid sequence: CASSPHTGPLGYGYTF.

About this clone: The sample contains more than one DNA sequence encoding this CDR3. This sequence joins TRBV28 and TRBJ2-7; D not resolved. The CDR3 covers 12 residues. Trimming pared 7 bases from V and 0 bases from J, leaving 7 bases between. Per the germline V gene, CDR1 is MDHEN and CDR2 is SYDVKM. DNA of the CDR3: TGTGCCAGCACGCTCAGCTCCTACGAGCAGTACTTC. It codes for CASTLSSYEQYF.

The chain couples TRBV10-1 to TRBJ2-1, with 8 bases lining up with TRBD2. The CDR3 loop spans 15 amino acids. Germline V lookup: CDR1 WNHNN, CDR2 SYGVQD (reference sequence). The V segment lost 9 bases and the J segment 6 bases; nucleotides outside the gene matches: 13. DNA for the CDR3: TGCGCCAGTTCGGGGGGGGAGGGCCGTGGCAATGAGCAGTTCTTC. This encodes CASSGGEGRGNEQFF.

The chain uses TRBV5-1 and TRBJ2-7; maybe TRBD2 (6 bases). V dropped 5 bases and J dropped 7 bases, with 19 bases sitting between them. The CDR3 runs to 14 residues. The V gene's germline CDR1 is SGHRS and CDR2 YFSETQ. CDR3 nucleotide sequence: TGCGCCAGCAGTCGGATGGGTTCCCGGGGGGAGCAGTACTTC. Translation: CASSRMGSRGEQYF.

The chain carries TRBV9 and TRBJ1-5, with D uncertain. Trimming removed 0 bases at V and 4 bases at J, with 5 bases between. CDR1 is SGDLS, CDR2 YYNGEE, per germline. The CDR3 runs to 13 residues. This CDR3 is CASSVDLNQPQHF. In DNA form, the CDR3 reads TGTGCCAGCAGCGTAGATCTTAATCAGCCCCAGCATTTT.

The chain couples TRBV5-4 to TRBJ2-7; 7 bases match TRBD2. The length of the CDR3 is 15 residues. Trimming removed 1 base from V and 6 bases from J; junction bases left unmatched: 10. CDR1 and CDR2 (germline): SGHNT, YYREEE (reference sequence). CDR3 region: CASSLWGGEISEQYF. The CDR3 DNA is TGTGCCAGCAGCTTGTGGGGGGGAGAGATAAGCGAGCAGTACTTC.

This chain links TRBV6-6 with TRBJ2-2; tentatively, D is TRBD1 (5 bases). The germline V gene encodes CDR1 MNHNY and CDR2 SVGAGI (reference sequence). Trimming left V 7 bases short and J 1 base short, with 13 bases between. The CDR3 is made up of 15 amino acids. The CDR3 sequence is CASTLKRGNTGELFF. The DNA of the CDR3 is TGTGCCAGCACCCTAAAAAGGGGGAACACCGGGGAGCTGTTTTTT.

This chain uses TRBV5-4 with TRBJ1-2, with TRBD1 matching 7 bases. The V and J ends lost 3 bases and 2 bases, in that order; junction bases with no gene match: 4. This CDR3 comprises 14 residues. The germline CDR1 and CDR2 sequences are SGHNT and YYREEE (reference sequence). The CDR3 loop is CASSYGQANYGYTF. As DNA, the CDR3 is TGTGCCAGCAGCTATGGACAGGCAAACTATGGCTACACCTTC.

J is TRBJ1-5 and V is TRBV21-1; the D segment call TRBD1 is taken from the table without a DNA check. TRBV21-1 is noted as a pseudogene. The CDR3 totals 12 residues. CDR3 protein: CASWDRGKPQHF. The CDR3 region has the DNA TGTGCCAGCTGGGACAGGGGGAAGCCCCAGCATTTT.